This TCR beta chain was identified during a study of blood T cell repertoires in COVID-19. In the study overall: T cells, B-cell-depleted T cells, or PBMCs supplied cDNA or gDNA.

In the study's own analysis: Cell counts per sample came from amplifying reference gene primers. The method was immunoSEQ multiplex PCR; TCRdb's version includes in-frame clones alone and lacks a portion of them. V, J and clone size derive from that table, while D and trimming were established from the DNA sequence. The data hold around 190,000 clones, with around 80% observed a single time. Enrolled during active infection, Seattle patients were then followed longitudinally. The CDR3 is 15 amino acids. V lost 5 bases to trimming and J lost 7 bases, with 20 bases between them. Germline loops: CDR1 MNHNY, CDR2 SVGAGI (reference sequence).

Sequencing input: peripheral blood. The clonotype was recovered from a woman aged 55-69 years with COVID-19, enrolled during active disease. V gene TRBV6-6 combines with J gene TRBJ1-2; D might be TRBD1 (6 bases). The CDR3 loop is CASSNPRAGTLGYTF. The CDR3 nucleotides are TGTGCCAGCAGTAATCCAAGGGCCGGGACACTTGGCTACACCTTC.